This T cell receptor (beta chain) was retrieved from a study of control samples from healthy donors and cancer patients. TCRdb's copy holds only in-frame clones and misses some; the assay was immunoSEQ multiplex PCR. Of 120,000 or so clones listed, 75% to 95% were seen once; the top ten hold more than 6.5%. CDR3 size: 15 residues. Trimming removed 6 bases from V and 0 bases from J; junction bases left unmatched: 4. CDR1 KGHSH and CDR2 LQKENI come from the germline V gene. V and J are TRBV18 and TRBJ2-3; 9 nucleotides agree with TRBD1. Sequencing used blood. This TCR derives from a young man in good health. The CDR3 spells CASSLGQGSTDTQYF. The CDR3 bases are TGTGCCAGCTCCCTGGGACAGGGTAGCACAGATACGCAGTATTTT.